The sequence of this T cell receptor beta chain was determined in a study of blood T cell repertoires in COVID-19. Study-wide background: The study drew acute and convalescent COVID-19 samples from the United States, Italy and Spain.

Per the original methods: Reference gene primers were amplified, and this amplification served to estimate nucleated cell counts. Sequencing used immunoSEQ multiplex PCR; TCRdb keeps in-frame clones, though not all of them. V and J calls and clone size are those listed in that table; D and trimming were worked out from the DNA. The table includes 130,000 or so clones, roughly 79% detected once. This CDR3 spans 16 amino acids. V was cut by 3 bases and J by 0 bases, with 9 bases left in between. The germline gives CDR1 WSHSY, CDR2 SAAADI. This clonotype was obtained from a human donor in a cohort sampled during active COVID-19. Sequencing was done on a sample of peripheral blood. This sequence joins TRBV10-2 and TRBJ1-6, with D unresolved. Here the CDR3 DNA reads TGCGCCAGCAGTGATGGAGCAGCCTCCTATAATTCACCCCTCCACTTT. This codes for CASSDGAASYNSPLHF.